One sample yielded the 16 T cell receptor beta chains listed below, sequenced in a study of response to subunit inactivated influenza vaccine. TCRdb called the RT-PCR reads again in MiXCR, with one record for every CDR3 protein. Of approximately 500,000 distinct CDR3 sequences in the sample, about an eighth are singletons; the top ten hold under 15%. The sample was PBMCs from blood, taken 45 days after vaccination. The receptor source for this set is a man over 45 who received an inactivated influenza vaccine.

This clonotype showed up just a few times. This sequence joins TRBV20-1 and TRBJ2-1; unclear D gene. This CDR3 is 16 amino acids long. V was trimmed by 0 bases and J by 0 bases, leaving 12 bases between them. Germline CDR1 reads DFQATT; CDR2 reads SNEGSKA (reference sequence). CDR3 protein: CSARDVQASSYNEQFF. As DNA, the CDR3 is TGCAGTGCTAGAGATGTTCAAGCGAGCTCCTACAATGAGCAGTTCTTC.

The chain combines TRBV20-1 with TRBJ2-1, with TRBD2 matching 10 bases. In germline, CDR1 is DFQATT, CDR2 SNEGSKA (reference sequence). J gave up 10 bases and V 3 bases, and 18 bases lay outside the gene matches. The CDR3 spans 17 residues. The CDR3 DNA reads TGCAGTGCTAGTTCCCTCAAGCGGGAGGGCCAATGGAAGGAGCAGTTCTTC. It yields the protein CSASSLKREGQWKEQFF.

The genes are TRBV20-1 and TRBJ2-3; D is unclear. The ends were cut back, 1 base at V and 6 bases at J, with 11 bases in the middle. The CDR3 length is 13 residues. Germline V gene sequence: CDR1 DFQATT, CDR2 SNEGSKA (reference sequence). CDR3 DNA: TGCAGTGCTAGAGTTGGGCCCCCTGATACGCAGTATTTT. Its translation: CSARVGPPDTQYF.

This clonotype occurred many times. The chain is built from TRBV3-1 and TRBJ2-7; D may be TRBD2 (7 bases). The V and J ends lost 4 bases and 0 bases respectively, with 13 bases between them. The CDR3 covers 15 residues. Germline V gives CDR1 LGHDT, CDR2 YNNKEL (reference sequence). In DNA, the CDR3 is TGTGCCAGCAGCCCCCGAGGGGGGGGCTCCTACGAGCAGTACTTC. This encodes CASSPRGGGSYEQYF.

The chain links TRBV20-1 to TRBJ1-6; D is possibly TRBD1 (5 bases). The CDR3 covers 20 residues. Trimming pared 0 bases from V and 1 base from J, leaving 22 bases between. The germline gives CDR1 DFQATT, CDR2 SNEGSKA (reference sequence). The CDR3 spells CSAREMDKAGVGSYNSPLHF. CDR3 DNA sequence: TGCAGTGCTAGAGAGATGGACAAGGCGGGTGTAGGGTCCTATAATTCACCCCTCCACTTT.

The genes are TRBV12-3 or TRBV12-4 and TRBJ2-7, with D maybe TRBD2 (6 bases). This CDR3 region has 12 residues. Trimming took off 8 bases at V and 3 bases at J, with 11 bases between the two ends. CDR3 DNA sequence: TGTGCCAGCGGGCGGACTAACTACGAGCAGTACTTC. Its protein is CASGRTNYEQYF.

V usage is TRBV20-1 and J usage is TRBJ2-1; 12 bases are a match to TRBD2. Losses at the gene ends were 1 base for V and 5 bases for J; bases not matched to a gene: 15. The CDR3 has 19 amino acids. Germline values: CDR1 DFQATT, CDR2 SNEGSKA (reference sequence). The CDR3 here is CSARALPITSGRRNNEQFF. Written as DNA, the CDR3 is TGCAGTGCTAGAGCACTCCCAATCACTAGCGGGAGGAGAAACAATGAGCAGTTCTTC.

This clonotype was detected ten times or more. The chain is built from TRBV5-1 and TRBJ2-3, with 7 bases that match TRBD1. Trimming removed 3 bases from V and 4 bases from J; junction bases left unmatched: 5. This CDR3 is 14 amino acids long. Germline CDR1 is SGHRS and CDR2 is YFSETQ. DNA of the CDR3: TGCGCCAGCAGCTGGACAGGTGGGGCAGATACGCAGTATTTT. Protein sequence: CASSWTGGADTQYF. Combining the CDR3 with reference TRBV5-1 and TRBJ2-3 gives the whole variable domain KAGVTQTPRYLIKTRGQQVTLSCSPISGHRSVSWYQQTPGQGLQFLFEYFSETQRNKGNFPGRFSGRQFSNSRSEMNVSTLELGDSALYLCASSWTGGADTQYFGPGTRLTVL.

Here the CDR3 DNA reads TGCAGTGCTAACAGGGGGAACTACGAGCAGTACTTC. Its translation is CSANRGNYEQYF. The V and J genes are TRBV20-1 and TRBJ2-7; 8 positions match TRBD1. The germline gives CDR1 DFQATT, CDR2 SNEGSKA (reference sequence). Trimming removed 4 bases from V and 3 bases from J; junction bases left unmatched: 2. The CDR3 extends over 12 amino acids.

The CDR3, as DNA: TGTGCCAGCAGTTACACGTTACCCGGGACTATCGGCACAGATACGCAGTATTTT. Its protein is CASSYTLPGTIGTDTQYF. The chain is built from TRBV6-5 and TRBJ2-3; 7 nucleotides align to TRBD2. The CDR3 totals 18 residues. V was pared by 2 bases and J by 1 base, with 12 bases of the junction left unmatched. In germline, CDR1 is MNHEY, CDR2 SVGAGI.

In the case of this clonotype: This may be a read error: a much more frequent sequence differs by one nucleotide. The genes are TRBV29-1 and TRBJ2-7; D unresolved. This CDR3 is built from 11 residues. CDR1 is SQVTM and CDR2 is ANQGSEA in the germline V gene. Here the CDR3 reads CSVESLYEQSF. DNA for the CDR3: TGCAGCGTTGAGAGTCTGTACGAGCAGTCCTTC.

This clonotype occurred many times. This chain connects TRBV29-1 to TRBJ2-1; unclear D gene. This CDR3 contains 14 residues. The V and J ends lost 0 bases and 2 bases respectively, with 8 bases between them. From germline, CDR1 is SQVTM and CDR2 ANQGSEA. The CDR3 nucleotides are TGCAGCGTTGAAGATCGAATGGCCTACAATGAGCAGTTCTTC. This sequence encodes CSVEDRMAYNEQFF.

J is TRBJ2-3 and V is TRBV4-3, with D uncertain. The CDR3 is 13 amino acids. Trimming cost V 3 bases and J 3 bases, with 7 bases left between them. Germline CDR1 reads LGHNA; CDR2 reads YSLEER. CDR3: CASSQYGTDTQYF. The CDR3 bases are TGCGCCAGCAGCCAGTATGGAACAGATACGCAGTATTTT.

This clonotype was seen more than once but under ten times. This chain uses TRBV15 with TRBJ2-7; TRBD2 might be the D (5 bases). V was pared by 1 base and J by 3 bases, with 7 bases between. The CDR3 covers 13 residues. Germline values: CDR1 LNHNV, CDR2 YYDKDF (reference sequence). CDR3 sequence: CATSRGEFYEQYF. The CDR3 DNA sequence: TGTGCCACCAGCAGAGGGGAGTTCTACGAGCAGTACTTC.

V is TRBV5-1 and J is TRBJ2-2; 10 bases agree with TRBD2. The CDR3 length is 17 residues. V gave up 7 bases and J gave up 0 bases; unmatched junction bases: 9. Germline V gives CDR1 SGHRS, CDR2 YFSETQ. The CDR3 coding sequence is TGCGCCAGCTCGTGGCTAGCGGGGGACCCGAACACCGGGGAGCTGTTTTTT. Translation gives CASSWLAGDPNTGELFF. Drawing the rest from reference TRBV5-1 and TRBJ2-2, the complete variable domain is KAGVTQTPRYLIKTRGQQVTLSCSPISGHRSVSWYQQTPGQGLQFLFEYFSETQRNKGNFPGRFSGRQFSNSRSEMNVSTLELGDSALYLCASSWLAGDPNTGELFFGEGSRLTVL.

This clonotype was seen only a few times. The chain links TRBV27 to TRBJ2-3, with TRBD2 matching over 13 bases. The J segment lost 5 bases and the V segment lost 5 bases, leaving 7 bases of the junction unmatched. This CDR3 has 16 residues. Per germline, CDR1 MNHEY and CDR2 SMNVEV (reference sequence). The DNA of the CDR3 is TGTGCCAGCAGTCCCGGACTAGCGGGGGCCATAGATACGCAGTATTTT. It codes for CASSPGLAGAIDTQYF.